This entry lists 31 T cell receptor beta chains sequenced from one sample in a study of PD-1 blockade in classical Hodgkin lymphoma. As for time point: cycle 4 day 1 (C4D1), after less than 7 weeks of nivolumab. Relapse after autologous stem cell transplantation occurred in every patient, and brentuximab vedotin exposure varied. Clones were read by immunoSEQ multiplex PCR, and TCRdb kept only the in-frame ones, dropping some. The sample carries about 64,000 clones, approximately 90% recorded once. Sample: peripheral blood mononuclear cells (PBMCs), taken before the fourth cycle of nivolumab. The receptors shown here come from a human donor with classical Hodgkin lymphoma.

The CDR3 here is CASSLGPGLATDTQYF. DNA of the CDR3: TGTGCCAGCAGTTTAGGTCCGGGACTAGCGACAGATACGCAGTATTTT. This rearrangement joins TRBV28 to TRBJ2-3, with 10 nucleotides matching TRBD2. After removal of 2 bases from V and 3 bases from J, the junction contained 5 bases not matched to a gene. Germline CDR1 MDHEN, CDR2 SYDVKM. CDR3 length equals 16 residues.

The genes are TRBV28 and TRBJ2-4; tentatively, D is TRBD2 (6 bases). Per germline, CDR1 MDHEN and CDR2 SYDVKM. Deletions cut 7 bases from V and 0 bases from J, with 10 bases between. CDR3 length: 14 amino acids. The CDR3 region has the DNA TGTGCCAGCACGGGACTGCTAGCCAAAAACATTCAGTACTTC. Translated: CASTGLLAKNIQYF.

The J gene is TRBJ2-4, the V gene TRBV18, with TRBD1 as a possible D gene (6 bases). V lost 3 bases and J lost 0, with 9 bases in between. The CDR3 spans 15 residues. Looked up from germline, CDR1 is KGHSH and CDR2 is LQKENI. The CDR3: CASSPGTQAKNIQYF. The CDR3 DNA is TGTGCCAGCTCACCTGGGACACAAGCCAAAAACATTCAGTACTTC.

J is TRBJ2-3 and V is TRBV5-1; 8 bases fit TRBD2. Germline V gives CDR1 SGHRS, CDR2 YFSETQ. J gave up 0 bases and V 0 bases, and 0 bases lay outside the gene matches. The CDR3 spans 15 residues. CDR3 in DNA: TGCGCCAGCAGCTTGGGCGGGAGGAGCACAGATACGCAGTATTTT. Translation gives CASSLGGRSTDTQYF.

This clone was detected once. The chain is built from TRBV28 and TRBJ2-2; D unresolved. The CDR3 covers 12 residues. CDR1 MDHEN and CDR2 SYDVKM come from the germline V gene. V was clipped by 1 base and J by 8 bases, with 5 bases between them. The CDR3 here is CASSLSRGELFF. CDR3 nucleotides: TGTGCCAGCAGTTTATCTAGGGGGGAGCTGTTTTTT.

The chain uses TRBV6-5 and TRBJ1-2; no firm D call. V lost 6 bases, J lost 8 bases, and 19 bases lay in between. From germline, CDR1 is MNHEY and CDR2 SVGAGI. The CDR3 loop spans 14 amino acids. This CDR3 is CASSPARSLGGYTF. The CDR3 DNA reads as TGTGCCAGCAGCCCAGCCAGGTCTTTAGGGGGCTACACCTTC.

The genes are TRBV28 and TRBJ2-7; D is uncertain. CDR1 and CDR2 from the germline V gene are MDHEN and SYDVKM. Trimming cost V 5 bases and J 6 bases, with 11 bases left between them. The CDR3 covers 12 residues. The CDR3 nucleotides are TGTGCCAGCAGTACGTCTTTGGGCGAGCAGTACTTC. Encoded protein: CASSTSLGEQYF.

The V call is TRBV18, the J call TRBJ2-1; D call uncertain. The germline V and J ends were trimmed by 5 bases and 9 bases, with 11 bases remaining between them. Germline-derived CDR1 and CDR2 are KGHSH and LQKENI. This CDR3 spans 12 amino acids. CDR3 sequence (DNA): TGTGCCAGCTCATTAGACGCCGCTGAGCAGTTCTTC. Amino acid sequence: CASSLDAAEQFF.

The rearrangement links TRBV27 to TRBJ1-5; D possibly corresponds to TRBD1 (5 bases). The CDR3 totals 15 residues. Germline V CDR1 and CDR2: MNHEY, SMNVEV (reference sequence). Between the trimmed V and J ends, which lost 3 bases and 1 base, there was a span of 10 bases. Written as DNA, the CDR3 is TGTGCCAGCAGTTTCCACGGGGGGAGCAATCAGCCCCAGCATTTT. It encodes CASSFHGGSNQPQHF.

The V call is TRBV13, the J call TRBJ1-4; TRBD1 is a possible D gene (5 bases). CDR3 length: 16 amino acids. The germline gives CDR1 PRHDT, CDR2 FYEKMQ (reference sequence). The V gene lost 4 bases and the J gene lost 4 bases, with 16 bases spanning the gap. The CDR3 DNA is TGTGCCAGCAGCTCCTGGCGTGGGGCGGGTAATGAAAAACTGTTTTTT. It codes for CASSSWRGAGNEKLFF.

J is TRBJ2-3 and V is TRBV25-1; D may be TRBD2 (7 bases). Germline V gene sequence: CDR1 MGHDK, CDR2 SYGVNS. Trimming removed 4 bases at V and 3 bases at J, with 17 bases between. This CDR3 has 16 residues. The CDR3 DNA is TGTGCCAGCAGTGTCGGAGGGGGGGACGAAACAGATACGCAGTATTTT. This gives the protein CASSVGGGDETDTQYF.

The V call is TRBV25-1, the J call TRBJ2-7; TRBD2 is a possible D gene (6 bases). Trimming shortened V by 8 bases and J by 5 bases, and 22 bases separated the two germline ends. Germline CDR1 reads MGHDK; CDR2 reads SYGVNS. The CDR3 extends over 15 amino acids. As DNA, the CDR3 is TGTGCCAGCTTAAGTACGCGTTCAGGGAGGCACGAGCAGTACTTC. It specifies CASLSTRSGRHEQYF.

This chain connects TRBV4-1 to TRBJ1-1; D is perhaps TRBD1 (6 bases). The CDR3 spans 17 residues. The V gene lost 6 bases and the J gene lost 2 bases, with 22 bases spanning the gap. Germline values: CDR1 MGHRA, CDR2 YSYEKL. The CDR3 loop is CASRGTLGLGANTEAFF. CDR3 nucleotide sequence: TGCGCCAGCAGAGGGACACTGGGTCTCGGGGCTAACACTGAAGCTTTCTTT.

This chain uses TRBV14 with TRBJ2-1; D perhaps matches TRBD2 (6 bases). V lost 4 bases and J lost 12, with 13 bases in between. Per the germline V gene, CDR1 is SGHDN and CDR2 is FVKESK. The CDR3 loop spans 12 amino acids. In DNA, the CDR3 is TGTGCCAGCAGCCCGAACAAAGCGGGGCAGTTCTTC. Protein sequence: CASSPNKAGQFF.

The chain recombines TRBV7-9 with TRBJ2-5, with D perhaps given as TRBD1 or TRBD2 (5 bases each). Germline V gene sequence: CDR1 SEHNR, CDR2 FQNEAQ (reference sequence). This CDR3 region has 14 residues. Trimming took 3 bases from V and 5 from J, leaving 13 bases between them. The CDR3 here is CASSFHTGRETQYF. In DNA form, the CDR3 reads TGTGCCAGCAGCTTTCATACGGGACGGGAGACCCAGTACTTC.

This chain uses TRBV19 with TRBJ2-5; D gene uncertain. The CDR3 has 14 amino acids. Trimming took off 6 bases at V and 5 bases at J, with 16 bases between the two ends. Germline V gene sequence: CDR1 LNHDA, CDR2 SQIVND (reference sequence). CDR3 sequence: CASRASWVGETQYF. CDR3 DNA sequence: TGTGCCAGTAGGGCCTCCTGGGTGGGGGAGACCCAGTACTTC.

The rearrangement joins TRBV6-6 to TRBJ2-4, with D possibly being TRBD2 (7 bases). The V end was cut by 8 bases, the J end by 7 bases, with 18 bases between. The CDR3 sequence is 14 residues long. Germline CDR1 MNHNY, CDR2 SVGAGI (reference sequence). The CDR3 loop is CASPTRGAGNIQYF. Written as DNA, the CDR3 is TGTGCCAGCCCGACACGGGGGGCCGGGAACATTCAGTACTTC.

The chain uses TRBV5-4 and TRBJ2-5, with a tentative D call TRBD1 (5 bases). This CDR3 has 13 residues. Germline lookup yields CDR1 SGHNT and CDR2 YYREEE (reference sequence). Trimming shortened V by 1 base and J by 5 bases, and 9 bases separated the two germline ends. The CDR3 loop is CASSLPGWETQYF. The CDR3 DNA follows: TGTGCCAGCAGCTTGCCAGGGTGGGAGACCCAGTACTTC. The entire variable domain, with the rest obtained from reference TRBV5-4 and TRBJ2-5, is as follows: ETGVTQSPTHLIKTRGQQVTLRCSSQSGHNTVSWYQQALGQGPQFIFQYYREEENGRGNFPPRFSGLQFPNYSSELNVNALELDDSALYLCASSLPGWETQYFGPGTRLLVL.

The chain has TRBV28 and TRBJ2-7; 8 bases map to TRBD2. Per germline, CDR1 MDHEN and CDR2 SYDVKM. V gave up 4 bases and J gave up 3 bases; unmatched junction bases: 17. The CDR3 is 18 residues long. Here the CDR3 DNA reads TGTGCCAGCAGTTCAGTCTACCCTCAGAGGGGACTAGGCTACGAGCAGTACTTC. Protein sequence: CASSSVYPQRGLGYEQYF.

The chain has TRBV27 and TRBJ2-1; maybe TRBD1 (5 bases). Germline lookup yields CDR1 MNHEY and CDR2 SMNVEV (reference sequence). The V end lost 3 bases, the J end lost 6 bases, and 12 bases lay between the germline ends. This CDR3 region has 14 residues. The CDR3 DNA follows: TGTGCCAGCAGTTTCAGGGCGTCGGCCAATGAGCAGTTCTTC. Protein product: CASSFRASANEQFF.

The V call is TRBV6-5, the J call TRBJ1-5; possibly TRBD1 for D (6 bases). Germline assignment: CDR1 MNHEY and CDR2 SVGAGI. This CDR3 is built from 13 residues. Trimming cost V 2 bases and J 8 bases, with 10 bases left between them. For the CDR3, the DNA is TGTGCCAGCAGTTACGCCAGGGACAAGCCCCAGCATTTT. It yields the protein CASSYARDKPQHF.

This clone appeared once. CDR3 coding DNA: TGTGCCACCAGCAGGGGTCCCTGGGACAGGGGGCGAGGGTACGAGCAGTACTTC. Translation: CATSRGPWDRGRGYEQYF. The chain has TRBV15 and TRBJ2-7; 12 bases fit TRBD1. V lost 3 bases, J lost 4 bases, and 13 bases stayed unmatched. CDR1 is LNHNV and CDR2 is YYDKDF in the germline V gene (reference sequence). The CDR3 is made up of 18 amino acids.

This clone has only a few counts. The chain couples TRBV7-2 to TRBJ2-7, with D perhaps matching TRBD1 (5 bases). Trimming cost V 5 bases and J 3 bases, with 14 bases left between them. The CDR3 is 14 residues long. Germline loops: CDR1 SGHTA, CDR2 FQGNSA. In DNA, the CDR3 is TGTGCCAGCAGCACCAACCCGACAGTCTACGAGCAGTACTTC. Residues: CASSTNPTVYEQYF.

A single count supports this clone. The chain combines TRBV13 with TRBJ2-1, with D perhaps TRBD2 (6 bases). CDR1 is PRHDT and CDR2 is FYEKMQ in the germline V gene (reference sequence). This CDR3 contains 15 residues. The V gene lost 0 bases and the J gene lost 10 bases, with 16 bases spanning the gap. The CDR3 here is CASSLGLSTSREQFF. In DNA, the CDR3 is TGTGCCAGCAGCTTAGGCCTTTCGACTAGTCGCGAGCAGTTCTTC.

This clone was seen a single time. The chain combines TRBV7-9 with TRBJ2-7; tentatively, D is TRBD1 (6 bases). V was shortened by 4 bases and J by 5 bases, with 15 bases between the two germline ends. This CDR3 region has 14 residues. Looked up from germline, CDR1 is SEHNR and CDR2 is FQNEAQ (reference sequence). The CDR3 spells CASSWTGTPNEQYF. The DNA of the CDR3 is TGTGCCAGCAGCTGGACCGGGACACCCAACGAGCAGTACTTC.

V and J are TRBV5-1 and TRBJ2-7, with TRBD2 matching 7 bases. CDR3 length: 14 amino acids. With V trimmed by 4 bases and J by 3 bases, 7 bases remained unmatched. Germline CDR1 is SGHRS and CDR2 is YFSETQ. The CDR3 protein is CASSASSGDYEQYF. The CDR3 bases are TGCGCCAGCAGCGCCTCTAGCGGAGACTACGAGCAGTACTTC.

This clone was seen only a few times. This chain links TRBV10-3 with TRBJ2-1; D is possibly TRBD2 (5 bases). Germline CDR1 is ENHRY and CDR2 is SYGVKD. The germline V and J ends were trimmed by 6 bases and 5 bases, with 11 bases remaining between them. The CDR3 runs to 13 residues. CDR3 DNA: TGTGCCATCAGACGGGGAAACAACAATGAGCAGTTCTTC. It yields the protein CAIRRGNNNEQFF.

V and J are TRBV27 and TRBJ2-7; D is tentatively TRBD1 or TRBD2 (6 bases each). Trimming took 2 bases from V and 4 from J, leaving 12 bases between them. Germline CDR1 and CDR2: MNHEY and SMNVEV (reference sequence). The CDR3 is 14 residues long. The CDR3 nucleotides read TGTGCCAGCAGTTTAAACAGGGAGGTGTACGAGCAGTACTTC. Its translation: CASSLNREVYEQYF.

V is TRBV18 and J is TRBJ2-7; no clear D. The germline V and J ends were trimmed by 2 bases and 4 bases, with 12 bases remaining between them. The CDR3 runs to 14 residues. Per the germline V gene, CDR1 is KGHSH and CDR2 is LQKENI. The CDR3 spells CASSPSSVEYEQYF. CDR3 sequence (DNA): TGTGCCAGCTCACCATCGTCTGTTGAGTACGAGCAGTACTTC.

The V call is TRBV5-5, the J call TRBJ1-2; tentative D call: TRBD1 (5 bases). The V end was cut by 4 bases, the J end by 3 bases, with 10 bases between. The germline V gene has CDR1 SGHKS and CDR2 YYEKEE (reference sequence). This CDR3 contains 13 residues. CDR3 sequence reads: CASSEDRHYGYTF. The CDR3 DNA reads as TGTGCCAGCAGCGAAGACAGACACTATGGCTACACCTTC.

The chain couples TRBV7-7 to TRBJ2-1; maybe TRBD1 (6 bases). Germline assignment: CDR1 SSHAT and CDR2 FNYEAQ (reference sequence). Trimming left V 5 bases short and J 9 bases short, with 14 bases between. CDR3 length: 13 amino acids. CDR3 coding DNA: TGTGCCAGCAGCCAGGGACAAAACGTTGAGCAGTTCTTC. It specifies CASSQGQNVEQFF.